Here is one T cell receptor (beta chain) with its context. Its antigen is still unknown. These data belong to a study of OX40 agonist ivuxolimab in advanced cancers. Study details: Partial responses were observed in three patients, of whom one had hepatocellular carcinoma and two had cutaneous melanoma. Broader study findings: Relative to CD4+, CD8+ T cells held more expanded clones on average. There were also nonresponders showing low normalized T-cell clonal expansion. Among the lowest peripheral clonal expansion occurred in 0.1-3.0 mg/kg partial responders.

Data came from immunoSEQ multiplex PCR; TCRdb stores just in-frame clones and leaves some out. The sample has some 62,000 clones, about 90% seen once. The sequence was collected from an adult with an advanced solid tumor such as melanoma, head and neck, liver or kidney cancer. The source was CD4+ or CD8+ T cells sorted from blood, collected in a trial of the OX40 agonist ivuxolimab.

CDR3 nucleotide sequence: TGCGCCAGCAGACCCCAAACTAGTAACCAAGAGACCCAGTACTTC. It is translated as CASRPQTSNQETQYF. This sequence joins TRBV5-1 and TRBJ2-5, with D possibly being TRBD2 (5 bases). CDR1 is SGHRS, CDR2 YFSETQ, per germline. The CDR3 covers 15 residues. Trimming stripped 5 bases from V and 0 bases from J, with 14 bases between.